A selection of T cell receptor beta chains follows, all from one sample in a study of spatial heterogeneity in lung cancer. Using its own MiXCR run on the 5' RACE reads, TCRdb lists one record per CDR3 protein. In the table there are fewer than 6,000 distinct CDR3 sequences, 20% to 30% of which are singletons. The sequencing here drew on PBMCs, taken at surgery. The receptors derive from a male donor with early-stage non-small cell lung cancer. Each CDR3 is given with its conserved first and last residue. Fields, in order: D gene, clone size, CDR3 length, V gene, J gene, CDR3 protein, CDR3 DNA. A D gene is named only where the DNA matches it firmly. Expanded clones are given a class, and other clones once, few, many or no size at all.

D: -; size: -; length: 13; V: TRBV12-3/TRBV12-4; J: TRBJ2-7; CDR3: CASSLPPSYEQYF; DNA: TGTGCCAGCAGTTTACCCCCCTCCTACGAGCAGTACTTC
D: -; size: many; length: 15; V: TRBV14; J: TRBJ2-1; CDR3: CASSQAQGSYNEQFF; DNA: TGTGCCAGCAGCCAAGCCCAAGGATCCTACAATGAGCAGTTCTTC
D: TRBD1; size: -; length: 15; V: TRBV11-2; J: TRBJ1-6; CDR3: CASSLDGQENSPLHF; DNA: TGTGCCAGCAGCTTAGATGGACAGGAAAACTCACCCCTCCACTTT
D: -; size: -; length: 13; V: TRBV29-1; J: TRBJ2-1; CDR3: CSVDGKGTDEQFF; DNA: TGCAGCGTCGACGGGAAAGGTACCGATGAGCAGTTCTTC
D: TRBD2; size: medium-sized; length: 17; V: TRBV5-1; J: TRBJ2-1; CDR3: CASSRGLAGATYNEQFF; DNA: TGCGCCAGCAGCCGGGGACTAGCGGGAGCTACCTACAATGAGCAGTTCTTC
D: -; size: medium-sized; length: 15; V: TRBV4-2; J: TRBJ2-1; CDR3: CASSQDEILVGEQFF; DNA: TGTGCCAGCAGCCAAGATGAAATACTAGTCGGTGAGCAGTTCTTC
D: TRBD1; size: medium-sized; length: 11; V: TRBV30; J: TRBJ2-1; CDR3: CATRDRYEQFF; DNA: TGTGCCACCCGGGACAGATATGAGCAGTTCTTC
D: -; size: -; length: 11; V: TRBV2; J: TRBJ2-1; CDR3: CATNREYEQFF; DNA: TGTGCCACCAATCGGGAATATGAGCAGTTCTTC
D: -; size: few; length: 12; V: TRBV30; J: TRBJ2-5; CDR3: CAWTGSKKTQYF; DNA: TGTGCCTGGACAGGGAGTAAAAAGACCCAGTACTTC
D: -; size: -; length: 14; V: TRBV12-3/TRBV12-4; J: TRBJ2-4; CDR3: CASSPPGAVNIQYF; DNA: TGTGCCAGCAGTCCTCCCGGGGCCGTAAACATTCAGTACTTC
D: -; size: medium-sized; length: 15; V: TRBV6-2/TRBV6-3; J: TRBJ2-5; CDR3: CASSNQGQGWETQYF; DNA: TGTGCCAGCAGTAACCAGGGCCAGGGATGGGAGACCCAGTACTTC
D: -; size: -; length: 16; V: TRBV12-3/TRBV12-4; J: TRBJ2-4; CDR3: CASSGAYFRAKNIQYF; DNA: TGTGCCAGCAGCGGGGCGTATTTTAGGGCCAAAAACATTCAGTACTTC
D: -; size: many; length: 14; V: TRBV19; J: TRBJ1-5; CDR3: CASSSRQPNQPQHF; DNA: TGTGCCAGTAGTTCACGACAGCCCAATCAGCCCCAGCATTTT
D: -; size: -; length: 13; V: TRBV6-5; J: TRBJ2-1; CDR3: CASGGQNCNEQFF; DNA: TGTGCCAGCGGGGGGCAAAACTGCAATGAGCAGTTCTTC
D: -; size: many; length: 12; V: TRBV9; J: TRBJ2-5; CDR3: CASSPNRGTQYF; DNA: TGTGCCAGCAGCCCCAACCGGGGGACCCAGTACTTC